This T cell receptor beta chain was retrieved from a study of blood T cell repertoires in COVID-19. Study overall: In each case, the material was cDNA or gDNA derived from T cells, B-cell-depleted T cells, or PBMCs.

In the original analysis: Nucleated cell number was recorded as an estimate derived from reference gene primer amplification. Assay used: immunoSEQ multiplex PCR; TCRdb lists only in-frame clones, some missing. That table furnishes V, J and clone size, whereas the DNA furnished D and trimming. The sample includes about 200,000 clones, about nine tenths of them seen just once. This CDR3 spans 16 amino acids. V dropped 2 bases and J dropped 3; count of bases not matched to a gene: 9. Germline V gene lookup returns CDR1 SGHKS and CDR2 YYEKEE (reference sequence). This clonotype was obtained from a man aged 18 to 29 with active or convalescent COVID-19. V is TRBV5-5 and J is TRBJ2-3; 7 bases align to TRBD1. The specimen sequenced was peripheral blood. DNA of the CDR3: TGTGCCAGCAGCTTTCGACAGGGTGGGTGGACAGATACGCAGTATTTT. Translation gives CASSFRQGGWTDTQYF.